This T cell receptor beta chain came from a study of vaccination and CD4 T cells after COVID-19. About this clonotype itself: Its antigen is still unknown.

Trimming removed 4 bases at V and 5 bases at J, with 10 bases between. Germline lookup yields CDR1 SGHRS and CDR2 YFSETQ. This CDR3 has 13 residues. Stated treatment: roughly 11-day PBMC culture with coronavirus spike peptide pools or control peptides (ViraFEST assay). Cultured CD4+ T cells had their DNA profiled by the Oncomine TCR Beta short-read assay. TCRdb passed the PCR reads through MiXCR, listing each CDR3 protein once. The profile shows over 10,000 distinct CDR3 sequences, about three fifths of them singletons. The sequence derives from a human donor who had recovered from COVID-19. The gene calls are TRBV5-1 and TRBJ2-1; D gene unclear. Source material: CD4+ T cells from blood, cultured in vitro. The CDR3 coding sequence is TGCGCCAGCAGCATGGACCCGAACAATGAGCAGTTCTTC. Translation gives CASSMDPNNEQFF.